Listed here are 32 T cell receptor beta chains from one sample, sequenced in a study of T cell responses to AZD1222 COVID-19 vaccine. Libraries were prepared by immunoSEQ multiplex PCR; TCRdb keeps only in-frame clonotypes and omits some of them. The sample records approximately 100,000 clones, approximately 86% being singletons. The sequencing used peripheral blood, collected on day 0 of MenACWY control vaccination. These receptors all come from an adult in good health.

The J gene is TRBJ1-1, the V gene TRBV4-3; no definite D call. CDR1 LGHNA and CDR2 YSLEER come from the germline V gene. Trimming left V 4 bases short and J 6 bases short, with 9 bases between. This CDR3 has 12 amino acids. The CDR3 loop is CASSRVGAEAFF. As DNA, the CDR3 is TGCGCCAGCAGCCGGGTTGGGGCTGAAGCTTTCTTT.

The CDR3 region is CASSFIGQYNEQFF. The CDR3 bases are TGTGCCAGCAGTTTTATTGGGCAGTACAATGAGCAGTTCTTC. The rearrangement joins TRBV27 to TRBJ2-1; D not certain. Trimming pared 3 bases from V and 4 bases from J, leaving 10 bases between. CDR1 and CDR2 from the germline V gene are MNHEY and SMNVEV (reference sequence). The CDR3 runs to 14 residues.

V and J are TRBV2 and TRBJ2-2; D is uncertain. With 6 bases removed from V and 6 bases from J, the gap between germline ends came to 8 bases. Per germline, CDR1 SNHLY and CDR2 FYNNEI. This CDR3 has 12 amino acids. The CDR3 DNA is TGTGCCAGCAGGGATACTTCCGGGGAGCTGTTTTTT. Residues: CASRDTSGELFF.

The chain couples TRBV28 to TRBJ2-1; 9 bases are a match to TRBD2. From germline, CDR1 is MDHEN and CDR2 SYDVKM. The CDR3 totals 14 residues. J gave up 10 bases and V 2 bases, and 6 bases lay outside the gene matches. The DNA for the CDR3 is TGTGCCAGCAGTTTAGCGGGAGGGCCCTCCGAGCAGTTCTTC. This sequence encodes CASSLAGGPSEQFF.

CDR3 sequence reads: CASSQALGGQPQHF. The CDR3 DNA follows: TGCGCCAGCAGCCAAGCCCTGGGTGGTCAGCCCCAGCATTTT. The V gene is TRBV4-3, the J gene TRBJ1-5; the D is unclear. Trimming took off 1 base at V and 6 bases at J, with 10 bases between the two ends. CDR3 length equals 14 residues. From germline, CDR1 is LGHNA and CDR2 YSLEER.

The genes are TRBV7-9 and TRBJ2-1; 7 bases are shared with TRBD2. CDR1 and CDR2 from the germline V gene are SEHNR and FQNEAQ (reference sequence). V was clipped by 8 bases and J by 0 bases; unmatched bases: 4. This CDR3 comprises 14 residues. The CDR3 region has the DNA TGTGCCAGCGGGGGGGAAAGCTCCTACAATGAGCAGTTCTTC. It codes for CASGGESSYNEQFF.

V usage is TRBV11-2 and J usage is TRBJ2-7; no firm D call. V lost 4 bases and J lost 5, with 9 bases in between. CDR1 and CDR2 (germline): SGHAT, FQNNGV. The CDR3 is made up of 12 amino acids. The CDR3 loop reads CASSYVSDEQYF. The CDR3 DNA is TGTGCCAGCAGCTACGTAAGCGACGAGCAGTACTTC. The full variable domain, with the rest looked up from reference TRBV11-2 and TRBJ2-7, is EAGVAQSPRYKIIEKRQSVAFWCNPISGHATLYWYQQILGQGPKLLIQFQNNGVVDDSQLPKDRFSAERLKGVDSTLKIQPAKLEDSAVYLCASSYVSDEQYFGPGTRLTVT.

This clone was recorded only once. V is TRBV6-4 and J is TRBJ2-3; 9 bases align to TRBD2. Germline V gene sequence: CDR1 MRHNA, CDR2 SNTAGT. The CDR3 length is 17 residues. Losses at the gene ends were 0 bases for V and 4 bases for J; bases not matched to a gene: 8. The CDR3 loop is CASSDSSTAGGPDTQYF. Written as DNA, the CDR3 is TGTGCCAGCAGTGACTCGAGTACAGCGGGAGGACCAGATACGCAGTATTTT.

The J gene is TRBJ2-1, the V gene TRBV7-9, with 7 bases identical to TRBD1. The CDR3 sequence is 13 residues long. V was pared by 3 bases and J by 8 bases, with 4 bases of the junction left unmatched. CDR1 and CDR2 from the germline V gene are SEHNR and FQNEAQ (reference sequence). The CDR3 sequence is CASSLTGSYEQFF. In nucleotides, the CDR3 is TGTGCCAGCAGCTTGACAGGGTCTTATGAGCAGTTCTTC.

The CDR3 coding sequence is TGTGCCAGCAGTCCCCCAAATCACAGGTTCACTGAAGCTTTCTTT. As protein: CASSPPNHRFTEAFF. V gene TRBV28 combines with J gene TRBJ1-1, with TRBD1 as a possible D gene (5 bases). The CDR3 contains 15 residues. CDR1 is MDHEN, CDR2 SYDVKM, per germline. The V end was cut by 5 bases, the J end by 4 bases, with 17 bases between. Looking up the rest from reference TRBV28 and TRBJ1-1 gives the full variable domain: DVKVTQSSRYLVKRTGEKVFLECVQDMDHENMFWYRQDPGLGLRLIYFSYDVKMKEKGDIPEGYSVSREKKERFSLILESASTNQTSMYLCASSPPNHRFTEAFFGQGTRLTVV.

The chain couples TRBV15 to TRBJ1-5, with no clear D. Germline loops: CDR1 LNHNV, CDR2 YYDKDF (reference sequence). With 0 bases removed from V and 5 bases from J, the gap between germline ends came to 11 bases. This CDR3 spans 15 amino acids. Here the CDR3 reads CATSRDPTAHQPQHF. CDR3 bases: TGTGCCACCAGCAGAGATCCTACGGCCCATCAGCCCCAGCATTTT.

Here the CDR3 reads CASSLGLSYEQYF. CDR3 nucleotides: TGTGCCAGCAGCCTGGGCCTCTCCTACGAGCAGTACTTC. J is TRBJ2-7 and V is TRBV14; no clear D gene. Germline CDR1 SGHDN, CDR2 FVKESK. The V gene lost 4 bases and the J gene lost 0 bases, with 7 bases spanning the gap. The CDR3 has 13 residues.

CDR3 nucleotide sequence: TGTGCCAGCAGTGAAGGGCCAGCGGGGGGAACAGATACGCAGTATTTT. Its translation: CASSEGPAGGTDTQYF. The chain recombines TRBV6-1 with TRBJ2-3, with TRBD2 matching 9 bases. Germline CDR1 and CDR2: MNHNS and SASEGT. Unmatched junction bases numbered 5, after V lost 1 base and J lost 3 bases. The CDR3 extends over 16 amino acids.

In its sample, this clone was seen once. The chain employs TRBV6-2 or TRBV6-3 and TRBJ2-7; 9 nucleotides line up with TRBD2. Germline V gene data show CDR1 as MNHEY and CDR2 as SVGEGT. The V segment lost 5 bases and the J segment 3 bases; nucleotides outside the gene matches: 14. This CDR3 is built from 17 residues. As DNA, the CDR3 is TGTGCCAGCAGTCCCCGAGGACTAGCGCTCACTTACTACGAGCAGTACTTC. It yields the protein CASSPRGLALTYYEQYF.

This clone was counted between two and nine times. Other DNA sequences in this sample translate to the same CDR3. The chain uses TRBV27 and TRBJ1-2; no clear D. Germline V gives CDR1 MNHEY, CDR2 SMNVEV (reference sequence). The CDR3 sequence is 13 residues long. Trimming took 5 bases from V and 5 from J, leaving 12 bases between them. CDR3 amino acids: CASSSRRDYGYTF. The CDR3 DNA is TGTGCCAGCAGTAGTCGCCGAGATTATGGCTACACCTTC.

J is TRBJ2-1 and V is TRBV7-2; possibly TRBD1 or TRBD2 for D (6 bases each). This CDR3 has 14 amino acids. The germline V gene encodes CDR1 SGHTA and CDR2 FQGNSA. V was trimmed by 5 bases and J by 6 bases, leaving 14 bases between them. The CDR3 DNA reads as TGTGCCAGCAGCCCCCTCCCGGGGGCCAATGAGCAGTTCTTC. Its translation is CASSPLPGANEQFF. Together with reference TRBV7-2 and TRBJ2-1, the CDR3 gives the full variable domain: GAGVSQSPSNKVTEKGKDVELRCDPISGHTALYWYRQSLGQGLEFLIYFQGNSAPDKSGLPSDRFSAERTGGSVSTLTIQRTQQEDSAVYLCASSPLPGANEQFFGPGTRLTVL.

This chain links TRBV5-5 with TRBJ2-3; 8 bases align to TRBD2. The CDR3 totals 14 residues. CDR1 and CDR2 from the germline V gene are SGHKS and YYEKEE (reference sequence). V trimming: 2 bases; J trimming: 5 bases; junction bases outside the gene matches: 4. The CDR3 bases are TGTGCCAGCAGCTTCGAGCGGGAGCGAGATACGCAGTATTTT. This codes for CASSFERERDTQYF.

This chain uses TRBV5-1 with TRBJ2-7; 9 bases agree with TRBD2. V gave up 4 bases and J gave up 6 bases; unmatched junction bases: 11. Germline CDR1 is SGHRS and CDR2 is YFSETQ. This CDR3 has 15 residues. CDR3 loop: CASSPRGSGSGEQYF. For the CDR3, the DNA is TGCGCCAGCAGCCCCCGGGGTAGCGGGAGTGGCGAGCAGTACTTC.

The chain combines TRBV7-4 with TRBJ1-1; no definite D call. V was cut by 5 bases and J by 1 base, with 11 bases left in between. The CDR3 spans 14 residues. Looked up from germline, CDR1 is SGHVT and CDR2 is SQSDAQ. The chain's CDR3 is CASSAGKRNTEAFF. CDR3 DNA: TGTGCCAGCAGCGCCGGTAAGCGGAACACTGAAGCTTTCTTT.

The chain carries TRBV6-6 and TRBJ1-5; possibly TRBD1 for D (6 bases). The CDR3 spans 13 residues. The ends were cut back, 5 bases at V and 9 bases at J, with 14 bases in the middle. Germline values: CDR1 MNHNY, CDR2 SVGAGI (reference sequence). CDR3 loop: CASSTTGRGPQHF. The CDR3 DNA follows: TGTGCCAGCAGTACGACAGGCCGGGGGCCCCAGCATTTT.

The J gene is TRBJ1-1, the V gene TRBV7-9; no firm D call. The CDR3 covers 12 residues. Germline values: CDR1 SEHNR, CDR2 FQNEAQ (reference sequence). V dropped 1 base and J dropped 2 bases, with 2 bases sitting between them. The CDR3 bases are TGTGCCAGCAGCTTAGTTAACACTGAAGCTTTCTTT. Protein product: CASSLVNTEAFF. The whole variable domain, remainder taken from reference TRBV7-9 and TRBJ1-1, is DTGVSQNPRHKITKRGQNVTFRCDPISEHNRLYWYRQTLGQGPEFLTYFQNEAQLEKSRLLSDRFSAERPKGSFSTLEIQRTEQGDSAMYLCASSLVNTEAFFGQGTRLTVV.

The chain is built from TRBV2 and TRBJ2-7; tentative D call: TRBD2 (6 bases). Germline loops: CDR1 SNHLY, CDR2 FYNNEI. Trimming removed 1 base at V and 0 bases at J, with 7 bases between. This CDR3 has 14 amino acids. CDR3 sequence: CASSEDSGSYEQYF. Written as DNA, the CDR3 is TGTGCCAGCAGTGAAGATAGCGGCTCCTACGAGCAGTACTTC.

The chain is built from TRBV27 and TRBJ2-7, with 7 bases fitting TRBD2. Trimming removed 5 bases from V and 2 bases from J; junction bases left unmatched: 12. The CDR3 totals 16 residues. CDR1 MNHEY and CDR2 SMNVEV come from the germline V gene (reference sequence). CDR3 in amino acids: CASSPGQGGMPYEQYF. CDR3 nucleotide sequence: TGTGCCAGCAGTCCAGGGCAGGGAGGGATGCCCTACGAGCAGTACTTC.

The V gene is TRBV6-4, the J gene TRBJ1-5; possibly TRBD1 for D (5 bases). The CDR3 is made up of 14 amino acids. CDR1 and CDR2 (germline): MRHNA, SNTAGT. Trimming took 8 bases from V and 0 from J, leaving 11 bases between them. The CDR3 here is CASQGVDSNQPQHF. The CDR3 bases are TGTGCCAGCCAGGGAGTCGATAGCAATCAGCCCCAGCATTTT.

This clone was counted only a few times. The rearrangement joins TRBV10-3 to TRBJ2-4; D possibly corresponds to TRBD1 (6 bases). Trimming stripped 10 bases from V and 10 bases from J, with 20 bases between. This CDR3 is 13 amino acids long. Germline CDR1 ENHRY, CDR2 SYGVKD. DNA for the CDR3: TGTGCCAAGGGTGAACAGGGTCCGCGGATTCAGTACTTC. This translates into CAKGEQGPRIQYF.

The chain has TRBV20-1 and TRBJ2-7; D is unresolved. Germline assignment: CDR1 DFQATT and CDR2 SNEGSKA (reference sequence). CDR3 size: 11 residues. Trimming pared 0 bases from V and 4 bases from J, leaving 4 bases between. The CDR3 region is CSARDAYEQYF. For the CDR3, the DNA is TGCAGTGCTAGAGATGCATACGAGCAGTACTTC.

J is TRBJ1-6 and V is TRBV10-3; a possible D gene is TRBD1 (5 bases). The CDR3 contains 15 residues. From germline, CDR1 is ENHRY and CDR2 SYGVKD. Trimming cost V 1 base and J 6 bases, with 10 bases left between them. The CDR3 protein is CAISEWGDPNSPLHF. CDR3 DNA: TGTGCCATCAGTGAGTGGGGGGATCCTAATTCACCCCTCCACTTT.

The chain joins TRBV7-2 to TRBJ2-1; the match to TRBD2 covers 12 bases. Germline V gene sequence: CDR1 SGHTA, CDR2 FQGNSA. With 1 base clipped from V and 6 bases from J, the junction kept 1 base outside the gene matches. The CDR3 length is 15 residues. This CDR3 is CASSLELAGGNEQFF. The CDR3 region has the DNA TGTGCCAGCAGCTTAGAACTAGCGGGAGGCAATGAGCAGTTCTTC.

This sequence joins TRBV5-1 and TRBJ1-5, with D unresolved. V gave up 2 bases and J gave up 3 bases, with 9 bases separating them. The CDR3 length is 14 residues. From germline, CDR1 is SGHRS and CDR2 YFSETQ. CDR3 in amino acids: CASSLFGTNQPQHF. The CDR3 nucleotides are TGCGCCAGCAGCTTATTCGGCACCAATCAGCCCCAGCATTTT.

This sequence joins TRBV15 and TRBJ1-5; the D is unclear. The CDR3 extends over 15 amino acids. CDR1 and CDR2 (germline): LNHNV, YYDKDF (reference sequence). V was trimmed by 2 bases and J by 5 bases, leaving 13 bases between them. Written as DNA, the CDR3 is TGTGCCACCAGCAGATTATTTGGCAGCCATCAGCCCCAGCATTTT. Residues: CATSRLFGSHQPQHF.

The chain recombines TRBV27 with TRBJ1-6, with 7 bases fitting TRBD1. The CDR3 is 18 amino acids. Germline CDR1 and CDR2: MNHEY and SMNVEV (reference sequence). With V trimmed by 0 bases and J by 4 bases, 9 bases remained unmatched. The CDR3 sequence: CASSLSLLRTGYNSPLHF. In DNA form, the CDR3 reads TGTGCCAGCAGTTTATCGCTGCTCCGGACAGGTTATAATTCACCCCTCCACTTT.

This clone has just one count. The J gene is TRBJ2-1, the V gene TRBV5-1; tentatively, D is TRBD1 (5 bases). Trimming pared 0 bases from V and 7 bases from J, leaving 11 bases between. This CDR3 is 14 amino acids long. Germline CDR1 is SGHRS and CDR2 is YFSETQ. The CDR3 region has the DNA TGCGCCAGCAGCTTGGGACAGTCTGGGAATGAGCAGTTCTTC. Protein: CASSLGQSGNEQFF.